By its share, the clone carrying this T cell receptor (beta chain) is medium-sized (0.01 to 0.1%). This record belongs to a study of prognosis after radiotherapy for stage I lung cancer. TCR beta CDR3 was amplified from genomic DNA by two-round multiplex PCR. Primers specific to each TRBV and TRBJ gene drove first-round PCR. TCRdb processed the multiplex PCR reads anew with MiXCR; each CDR3 protein has one entry. The table has about 31,000 distinct CDR3 sequences, around two fifths seen once; the top ten hold approximately 15%. The CDR3 sequence is 15 residues long. The germline V gene has CDR1 GTSNPN and CDR2 SVGIG (reference sequence). V lost 8 bases and J 1 base, leaving 17 bases between the germline ends.

The source is a donor older than 45 with non-small cell lung cancer. The material sequenced was PBMCs, taken before or after stereotactic body radiation therapy (not recorded which). The rearrangement joins TRBV30 to TRBJ2-2; D gene unclear. The chain's CDR3 is CARGLETGNTGELFF. CDR3 bases: TGTGCCCGAGGTCTCGAGACGGGGAACACCGGGGAGCTGTTTTTT.